The 7 T cell receptor beta chains below all came from one sample that was sequenced in a study of blood T cell repertoires in COVID-19. Clones were read by immunoSEQ multiplex PCR, and TCRdb kept only the in-frame ones, dropping some. The sample contains approximately 270,000 clones, 80% to 95% of which appear only once. Sequences were obtained from PBMCs or T cells enriched from blood (not recorded which). The receptors were sampled from a man aged 40-55 years who had been exposed to COVID-19.

J is TRBJ2-1 and V is TRBV14; 9 nucleotides match TRBD2. Germline-derived CDR1 and CDR2 are SGHDN and FVKESK. This CDR3 region has 16 residues. The ends lost 4 bases at V and 1 base at J; junction bases unmatched: 5. The CDR3 loop is CASSPTLAGSYNEQFF. CDR3 in DNA: TGTGCCAGCAGCCCAACTCTAGCGGGATCCTACAATGAGCAGTTCTTC.

The chain links TRBV30 to TRBJ1-4; 9 bases fit TRBD1. This CDR3 region has 14 residues. V trimming: 5 bases; J trimming: 11 bases; junction bases outside the gene matches: 12. Germline loops: CDR1 GTSNPN, CDR2 SVGIG (reference sequence). The CDR3 loop reads CAWAPRDRDPKLFF. CDR3 DNA sequence: TGTGCCTGGGCCCCCCGGGACAGGGACCCCAAACTGTTTTTT. Complete variable domain (other parts from reference TRBV30 and TRBJ1-4): SQTIHQWPATLVQPVGSPLSLECTVEGTSNPNLYWYRQAAGRGLQLLFYSVGIGQISSEVPQNLSASRPQDRQFILSSKKLLLSDSGFYLCAWAPRDRDPKLFFGSGTQLSVL.

V usage is TRBV20-1 and J usage is TRBJ2-5; D possibly corresponds to TRBD2 (5 bases). This CDR3 comprises 11 residues. The germline V and J ends were trimmed by 5 bases and 2 bases, with 6 bases remaining between them. Germline-derived CDR1 and CDR2 are DFQATT and SNEGSKA (reference sequence). Here the CDR3 DNA reads TGCAGTGCTCGGAGGCAAGAGACCCAGTACTTC. This encodes CSARRQETQYF.

The chain employs TRBV6-1 and TRBJ2-3; no reliable D call. The V end was cut by 1 base, the J end by 0 bases, with 2 bases between. The CDR3 totals 13 residues. In germline, CDR1 is MNHNS, CDR2 SASEGT. In DNA, the CDR3 is TGTGCCAGCAGTGAAGTAAGCACAGATACGCAGTATTTT. The encoded protein is CASSEVSTDTQYF.

This chain links TRBV4-1 with TRBJ1-4; TRBD1 aligns across 10 bases. Germline loops: CDR1 MGHRA, CDR2 YSYEKL. CDR3 length equals 14 residues. With V trimmed by 7 bases and J by 5 bases, 4 bases remained unmatched. In DNA form, the CDR3 reads TGCGCCAGCAAGAGGACAGGGGGGAATGAAAAACTGTTTTTT. Translating gives CASKRTGGNEKLFF.

This chain links TRBV21-1 with TRBJ2-7; the D call in the table, TRBD2, was not verified against the DNA. TRBV21-1 is a pseudogene segment. The CDR3 consists of 13 residues. CDR3 nucleotide sequence: TGTGCCAGCAGCAAAGTTCTCTCCTACGAGCAGTACTTC. Translating gives CASSKVLSYEQYF.

The chain carries TRBV20-1 and TRBJ1-5; a weak D match, TRBD1 (6 bases). CDR3 length: 13 residues. The ends were cut back, 3 bases at V and 5 bases at J, with 11 bases in the middle. From germline, CDR1 is DFQATT and CDR2 SNEGSKA (reference sequence). The CDR3 protein is CSASGTLDQPQHF. The CDR3 coding sequence is TGCAGTGCTAGTGGGACACTCGATCAGCCCCAGCATTTT.